This record covers a single TCR beta chain. This clonotype has just a few counts. The clone's antigen remains unknown. No per-base quality is available; no much larger clone lies one base away. The CDR3 goes from the cysteine to the phenylalanine over 15 residues. CDR3 DNA is the only sequence kept; it has 45 bases, read in frame from the first base. Trimming takes 0 bases from V and 0 bases from J, and the germline ends sit 5 bases apart. Reading the germline V gene (reference sequence) gives CDR1 LGHDT and CDR2 YNNKEL. TCR cDNA was synthesized by 5'RACE template switching, through which a universal primer site and unique molecular identifiers were introduced. cDNA synthesis was primed from both the TCR alpha and TCR beta constant segments. Library amplification used two PCR steps, and the second PCR step added sample barcodes and sequencing adapters. Libraries were sequenced on Illumina HiSeq 2500 (2x100 bp) or NovaSeq (2x150 bp). From the authors' description of their analysis: Demultiplexing of reads and collapsing into UMI consensus sequences were performed with MIGEC, and V(D)J alignment was carried out with MiXCR. Vaccine-responding clonotypes were identified with edgeR using replicate PBMC samples, with FDR below 0.01 and a log2 fold change above 5 up to day 15 being required. Bulk clonotypes were assigned CD4 or CD8 identity according to which sequenced CD4 or CD8 repertoire held them at higher abundance. TCRdb itself trimmed the public reads at Q25 with fastp, ran MiXCR and retained productive beta chains. Entries are consolidated by CDR3 protein sequence, retaining the most common genes and DNA. TCRdb's processing, not the authors', yielded these V and J calls. For this sample there are 300,000 or so distinct CDR3 sequences; less than 9.5% appear just once. Approximately 15% of the sample is held by the ten biggest clonotypes.

What the treatment or condition label conveys for this sample: live attenuated yellow fever vaccine strain. At every blood-draw timepoint, two biological replicates of bulk PBMCs were collected. A standard Ficoll-Paque protocol was used to isolate PBMCs from peripheral blood. TriZol was used to extract RNA from bulk PBMCs, CD4 and CD8 fractions, and dextramer-positive and dextramer-negative fractions. The sample is drawn from a study of T cells after yellow fever vaccination (dated by TCRdb to about 2019). For the study in its entirety: Libraries from fractions with low cell numbers were prepared with the SMART-Seq v4 Ultra Low Input RNA kit. To follow T-cell clones before and after both primary and booster YFV17D yellow fever vaccination, bulk TCR alpha and beta repertoires underwent longitudinal sequencing. Two healthy male donors, one aged 18 to 30 and one aged 30 to 40 years, were included in the cohort. Blood samples were taken at several timepoints before and after primary and secondary immunization, and bulk PBMC replicates and cell subsets were isolated. Overall study results and their limits: The secondary T-cell response was found to be weaker but faster than the primary response, with a peak reached on day 5 rather than on day 15. Most clones expanded after primary vaccination were re-detected after the booster (about 95% of CD4 and approximately 89% of CD8), suggesting broad memory maintenance. Because only two donors were included in the study, the extent to which the findings can be generalized is limited. A small share of clonotypes was detected in both CD4 and CD8 compartments, with the overlap likely arising from convergent recombination. Computational filtering was needed because FACS-sorted repertoires could contain abundant contaminating clonotypes from the bulk population.

The source material was PBMCs, sampled about 41 days after the first yellow fever vaccination. This receptor was obtained from a man younger than 35 who received the YFV17D yellow fever vaccine. The chain joins TRBV3-1 to TRBJ1-4, with the D segment identity uncertain. The nucleotide sequence is TGTGCCAGCAGCCAAGAGTCCGCAACTAATGAAAAACTGTTTTTT. It encodes CASSQESATNEKLFF.